This T cell receptor (beta chain) was captured in a study of T cells in Graves' hyperthyroidism and ophthalmopathy. CDR3 length: 14 residues. Germline V lookup: CDR1 DFQATT, CDR2 SNEGSKA (reference sequence). V lost 0 bases to trimming and J lost 3 bases, with 11 bases between them. RNA transcripts served as the template for amplifying TCR beta CDR3 regions. Primed by the HTBI set, a first-round RT-PCR was run on the TCR CDR3. Using its own MiXCR run on the multiplex PCR reads, TCRdb lists one record per CDR3 protein. The sample gives more than 350,000 distinct CDR3 sequences, about a sixth of which show up once; more than 30% is in the top ten. Exclusion followed for patients with uncontrolled infection, other autoimmune disease, pregnancy or lactation.

This receptor was identified in a woman under 40 with Graves' hyperthyroidism that later progressed to Graves' ophthalmopathy. Sequencing input: blood. The rearrangement links TRBV20-1 to TRBJ1-2, with D unresolved. CDR3 residues: CSAREMAVHYGYTF. CDR3 DNA: TGCAGTGCTAGAGAGATGGCAGTTCACTATGGCTACACCTTC.